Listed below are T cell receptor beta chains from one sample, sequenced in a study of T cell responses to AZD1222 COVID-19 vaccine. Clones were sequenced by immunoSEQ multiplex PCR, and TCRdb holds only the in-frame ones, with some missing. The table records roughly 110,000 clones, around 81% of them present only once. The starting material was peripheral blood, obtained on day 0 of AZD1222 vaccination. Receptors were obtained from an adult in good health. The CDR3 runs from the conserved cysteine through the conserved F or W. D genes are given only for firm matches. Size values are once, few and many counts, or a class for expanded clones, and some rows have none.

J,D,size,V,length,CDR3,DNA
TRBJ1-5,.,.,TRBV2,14,CASNRDGTNQPQHF,TGTGCCAGCAATAGGGACGGGACCAATCAGCCCCAGCATTTT
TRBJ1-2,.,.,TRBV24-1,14,CATSDLMSNYGYTF,TGTGCCACCAGTGATTTAATGTCTAACTATGGCTACACCTTC
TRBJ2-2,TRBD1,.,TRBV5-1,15,CASSWDRGVTGELFF,TGCGCCAGCAGCTGGGACAGGGGAGTAACCGGGGAGCTGTTTTTT
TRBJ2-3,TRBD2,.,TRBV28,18,CASSSYEGSGRGTDTQYF,TGTGCCAGCAGTTCTTATGAAGGTAGCGGGAGGGGCACAGATACGCAGTATTTT
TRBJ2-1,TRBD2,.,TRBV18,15,CASSPGTSGRNEQFF,TGTGCCAGCTCACCCGGGACTAGCGGGAGAAATGAGCAGTTCTTC
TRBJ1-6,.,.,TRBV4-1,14,CASSQESGYSPLHF,TGCGCCAGCAGCCAAGAGTCAGGTTATTCACCCCTCCACTTT
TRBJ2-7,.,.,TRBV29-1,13,CSVGTALSYEQYF,TGCAGCGTTGGGACAGCCCTCTCCTACGAGCAGTACTTC
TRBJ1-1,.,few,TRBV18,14,CASSPVRAGTEAFF,TGTGCCAGCTCACCAGTTAGGGCCGGCACTGAAGCTTTCTTT
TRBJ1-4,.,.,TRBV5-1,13,CASSFAANEKLFF,TGCGCCAGCAGCTTCGCGGCTAATGAAAAACTGTTTTTT
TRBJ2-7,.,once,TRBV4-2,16,CASSQAISGDAYEQYF,TGTGCCAGCAGCCAAGCTATATCGGGGGACGCCTACGAGCAGTACTTC
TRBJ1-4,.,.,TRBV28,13,CASSLPNTGLLFF,TGTGCCAGCAGTTTACCGAATACAGGATTACTGTTTTTT
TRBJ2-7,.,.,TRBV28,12,CASSLTGFEQYF,TGTGCCAGCAGCCTTACAGGGTTTGAGCAGTACTTC
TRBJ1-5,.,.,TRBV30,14,CAWSIANSNQPQHF,TGTGCCTGGAGTATTGCAAATAGCAATCAGCCCCAGCATTTT
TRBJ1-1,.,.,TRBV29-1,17,CSVVGSGTKDLNTEAFF,TGCAGCGTTGTAGGATCGGGGACAAAGGACTTGAACACTGAAGCTTTCTTT
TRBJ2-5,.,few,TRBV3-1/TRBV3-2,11,CASSLLGAQYF,TGTGCCAGCAGCTTGCTGGGGGCCCAGTACTTC
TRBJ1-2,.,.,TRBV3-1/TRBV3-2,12,CASSQVGYGYTF,TGTGCCAGCAGCCAAGTTGGATATGGCTACACCTTC
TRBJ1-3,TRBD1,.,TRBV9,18,CASSGSGTGGFSGNTIYF,TGTGCCAGCAGCGGTTCCGGGACAGGCGGATTCTCTGGAAACACCATATATTTT
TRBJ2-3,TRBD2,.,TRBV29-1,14,CSGSGTSGGNTQYF,TGCAGCGGATCCGGGACTAGCGGGGGGAATACGCAGTATTTT
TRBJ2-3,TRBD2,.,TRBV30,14,CAWTFSGGGDTQYF,TGTGCCTGGACTTTTAGCGGGGGGGGAGATACGCAGTATTTT
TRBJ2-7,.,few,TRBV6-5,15,CASSYSIPGAYEQYF,TGTGCCAGCAGTTACTCGATTCCAGGGGCGTACGAGCAGTACTTC
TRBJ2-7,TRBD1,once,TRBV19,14,CASSTNRGAWGQYF,TGTGCCAGTAGCACCAACAGGGGCGCCTGGGGGCAGTACTTC
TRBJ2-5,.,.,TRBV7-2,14,CASSLVSGGEAQYF,TGTGCCAGCAGCTTAGTTTCTGGGGGTGAGGCCCAGTACTTC
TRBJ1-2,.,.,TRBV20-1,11,CSARDLSGYTF,TGCAGTGCTAGAGATCTCTCTGGCTACACCTTC
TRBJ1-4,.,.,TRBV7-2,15,CASSSAGAVNEKLFF,TGTGCCAGCAGCTCCGCGGGGGCGGTTAATGAAAAACTGTTTTTT
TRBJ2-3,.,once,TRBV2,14,CASSEQGGTDTQYF,TGTGCCAGCAGTGAGCAGGGTGGTACAGATACGCAGTATTTT
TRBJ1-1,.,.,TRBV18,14,CASSPRGDFTEAFF,TGTGCCAGCTCACCAAGGGGGGATTTCACTGAAGCTTTCTTT
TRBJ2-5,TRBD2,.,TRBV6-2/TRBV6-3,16,CASSYSPSGDQETQYF,TGTGCCAGCAGTTACTCGCCTAGCGGAGACCAAGAGACCCAGTACTTC
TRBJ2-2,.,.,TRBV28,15,CASSGGLGSVGELFF,TGTGCCAGCAGCGGCGGGTTGGGTTCAGTCGGGGAGCTGTTTTTT
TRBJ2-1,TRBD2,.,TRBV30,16,CAWSFGLAGGGGEQFF,TGTGCCTGGAGTTTCGGACTAGCGGGAGGGGGAGGGGAGCAGTTCTTC
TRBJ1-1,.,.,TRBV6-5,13,CASSYGGRTEAFF,TGTGCCAGCAGTTACGGGGGAAGGACTGAAGCTTTCTTT
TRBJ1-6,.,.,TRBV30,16,CAWTLPSRSYNSPLHF,TGTGCCTGGACCCTACCCTCCCGGTCCTATAATTCACCCCTCCACTTT
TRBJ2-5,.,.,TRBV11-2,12,CASSSTGETQYF,TGTGCCAGCAGTTCAACCGGGGAGACCCAGTACTTC
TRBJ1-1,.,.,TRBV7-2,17,CASSLGGPSIRNTEAFF,TGTGCCAGCAGCTTAGGGGGGCCCTCGATTCGGAACACTGAAGCTTTCTTT
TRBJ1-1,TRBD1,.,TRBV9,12,CASSVTGRPAFF,TGTGCCAGCAGCGTGACAGGGCGTCCAGCTTTCTTT
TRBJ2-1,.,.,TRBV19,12,CASSTRWDEQFF,TGTGCCAGTAGCACGCGGTGGGATGAGCAGTTCTTC
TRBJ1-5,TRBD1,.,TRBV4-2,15,CASSWRDRGNQPQHF,TGTGCCAGCAGCTGGAGGGACAGGGGCAATCAGCCCCAGCATTTT
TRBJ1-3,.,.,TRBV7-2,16,CASSFSSASSGNTIYF,TGTGCCAGCAGCTTCTCTTCCGCGAGCTCTGGAAACACCATATATTTT
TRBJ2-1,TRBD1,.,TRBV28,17,CASSPPGTGTLYNEQFF,TGTGCCAGCAGTCCCCCCGGGACAGGGACTCTTTACAATGAGCAGTTCTTC
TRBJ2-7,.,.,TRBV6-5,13,CASSFRGPYEQYF,TGTGCCAGCAGTTTCCGAGGGCCCTACGAGCAGTACTTC
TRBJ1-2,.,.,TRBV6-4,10,CAIHIYGYTF,TGTGCCATCCATATTTATGGCTACACCTTC
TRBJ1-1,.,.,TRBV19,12,CASSTQGGEAFF,TGTGCCAGTAGTACACAGGGCGGTGAAGCTTTCTTT
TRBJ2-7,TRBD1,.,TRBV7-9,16,CASNNMGGQGAYEQYF,TGTGCCAGCAACAACATGGGCGGACAGGGGGCGTACGAGCAGTACTTC
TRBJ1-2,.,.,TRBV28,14,CASSLGVTAPSYTF,TGTGCCAGCAGTTTAGGTGTAACAGCTCCAAGCTACACCTTC
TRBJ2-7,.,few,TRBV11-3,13,CASSLNSVHEQYF,TGTGCCAGCAGCCTAAACAGCGTCCACGAGCAGTACTTC
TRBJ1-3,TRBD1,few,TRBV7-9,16,CASSFRQGQGGNTIYF,TGTGCCAGCAGCTTCAGACAGGGGCAGGGTGGAAACACCATATATTTT